This T cell receptor (beta chain) was sequenced in a study of post-analysis software for immune sequencing data. Germline CDR1 is KGHSH and CDR2 is LQKENI. There are 16 residues in the CDR3. Unique molecular identifiers were carried by the TCR beta cDNA libraries. MiXCR was run by TCRdb on the PCR reads, yielding one entry per CDR3 protein. The sample shows about half a million distinct CDR3 sequences, 45% of them seen only once. This clonotype has a handful of counts. The antigen remains unidentified. General study findings and limits: The five TRBV segments detected at higher frequency in patients than in controls included TRBV5-6, TRBV5-1 and TRBV20-1. Samples from one preparation batch, clustered by F measure, grouped strongly together.

The clonotype originates from a girl between 5 and 17 years old with multiple sclerosis. J is TRBJ2-4 and V is TRBV18; 10 bases are shared with TRBD2. Matching the DNA end better, TRBJ2-7 makes the J call doubtful. Sequencing was done on a sample of blood. CDR3 nucleotide sequence: TGTGCCAGCTCACCGAGAAGGCTAGCGGGAGCTTACGAGCAGTACTTC. Residues: CASSPRRLAGAYEQYF.